These T cell receptor beta chains were read from a single sample in a study of T cells in Graves' hyperthyroidism and ophthalmopathy. MiXCR, applied by TCRdb to the multiplex PCR reads, yields one record per CDR3 protein. Of under 400,000 distinct CDR3 sequences in the sample, over 20% were seen once. Sequencing input: blood. These receptors were collected from a woman between 45 and 60 years old with Graves' hyperthyroidism. The CDR3 runs from the conserved cysteine through the conserved F or W. The D gene is left open where the match is weak. The size field is filled for only some rows; it gives once, few, many or a size class.

clone size	D gene	V gene	J gene	CDR3 DNA	CDR3 protein
many	NA	TRBV7-9	TRBJ1-1	TGTGCCAGCAGACGCACAGGGACCAACACTGAAGCTTTCTTT	CASRRTGTNTEAFF
many	TRBD2	TRBV7-3	TRBJ2-2	TGTGCCAGCAGCCAATGGGGCGGGAGTTTCTCCGGGGAGCTGTTTTTT	CASSQWGGSFSGELFF
NA	TRBD2	TRBV7-2	TRBJ2-2	TGTGCCAGCAACCCGGGAGGGCCCCCCGGGGAGCTGTTTTTT	CASNPGGPPGELFF
many	NA	TRBV2	TRBJ1-2	TGTGCCAGCAGTGAAGAAGGGGTTCCCAACTATGGCTACACCTTC	CASSEEGVPNYGYTF
NA	TRBD2	TRBV27	TRBJ2-7	TGTGCCAGCAGTTTATCTGCGGGGGGCTCACCCTACGAGCAGTACTTC	CASSLSAGGSPYEQYF
NA	NA	TRBV7-2	TRBJ1-6	TGTGCCAGCAGTACAAACCAGGTGAAGAATTCACCCCTCCACTTT	CASSTNQVKNSPLHF
NA	NA	TRBV18	TRBJ1-6	TGTGCCAGCTCACCGGGAGGGCTGAATAATTCACCCCTCCACTTT	CASSPGGLNNSPLHF
once	TRBD2	TRBV7-8	TRBJ2-3	TGTGCCAGCAGCTTAAGGGGACTAGCGGGAGACGGGGCCACAGATACGCAGTATTTT	CASSLRGLAGDGATDTQYF
many	NA	TRBV5-8	TRBJ2-3	TGTGCCAGCAGCTTAGCGGGCCTCACAGATACGCAGTATTTT	CASSLAGLTDTQYF
NA	TRBD1	TRBV5-4	TRBJ1-2	TGTGCCAGCAGCTTGGCAGGGACAGGGAGTGGCTACACCTTC	CASSLAGTGSGYTF
few	NA	TRBV12-3/TRBV12-4	TRBJ1-1	TGTGCCAGCAGCCATGACAGCCCCGGGGCTGAAGCTTTCTTT	CASSHDSPGAEAFF
NA	NA	TRBV19	TRBJ1-3	TGTGCCAGTAGTATGGGAGGGCACAGCTCTGGAAACACCATATATTTT	CASSMGGHSSGNTIYF
NA	NA	TRBV2	TRBJ1-1	TGTGCCAGCAGCTTAACCAGGGGCATGAACACTGAAGCTTTCTTT	CASSLTRGMNTEAFF